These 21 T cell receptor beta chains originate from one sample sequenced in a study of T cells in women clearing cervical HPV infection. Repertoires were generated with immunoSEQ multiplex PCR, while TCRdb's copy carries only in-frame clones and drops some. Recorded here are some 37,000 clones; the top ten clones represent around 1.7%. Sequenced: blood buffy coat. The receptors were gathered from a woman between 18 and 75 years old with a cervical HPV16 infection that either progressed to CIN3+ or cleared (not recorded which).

The covered CDR3 bases are TGTGCCAGCAGTGAATCAGGGTCCCCGATCTCACCG. Its protein is CASSESGSPISP. The full CDR3 sequence reads CASSESGSPISPLFF. The V gene is TRBV2, the J gene TRBJ2-2; TRBD1 might be the D (5 bases). The missing CDR3 end, 3 residues past where the read stops, is filled in from the germline J gene. The CDR3 spans 15 residues. CDR1 SNHLY and CDR2 FYNNEI come from the germline V gene. Supplemented by reference TRBV2 and TRBJ2-2, the full variable domain reads EPEVTQTPSHQVTQMGQEVILRCVPISNHLYFYWYRQILGQKVEFLVSFYNNEISEKSEIFDDQFSVERPDGSNFTLKIRSTKLEDSAMYFCASSESGSPISPLFFGEGSRLTVL.

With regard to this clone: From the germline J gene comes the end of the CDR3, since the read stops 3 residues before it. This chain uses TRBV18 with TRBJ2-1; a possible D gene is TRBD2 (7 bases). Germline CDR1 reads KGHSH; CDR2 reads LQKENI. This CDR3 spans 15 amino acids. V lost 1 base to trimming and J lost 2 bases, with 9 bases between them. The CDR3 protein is CASSPRGGAYNEQFF. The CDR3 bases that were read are TGTGCCAGCTCACCACGGGGGGGCGCCTACAATGAG.

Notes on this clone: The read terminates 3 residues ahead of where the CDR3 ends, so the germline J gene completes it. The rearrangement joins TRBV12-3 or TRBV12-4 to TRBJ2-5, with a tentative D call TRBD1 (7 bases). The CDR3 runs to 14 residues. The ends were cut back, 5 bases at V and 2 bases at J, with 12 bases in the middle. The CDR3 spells CASSPQGGQETQYF. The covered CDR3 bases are TGTGCCAGCAGTCCCCAGGGGGGACAAGAGACC.

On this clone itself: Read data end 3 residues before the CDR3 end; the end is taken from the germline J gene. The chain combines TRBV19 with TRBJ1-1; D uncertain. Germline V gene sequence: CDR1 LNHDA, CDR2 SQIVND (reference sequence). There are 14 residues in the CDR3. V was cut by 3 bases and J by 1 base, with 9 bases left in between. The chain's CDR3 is CASSIGPANTEAFF. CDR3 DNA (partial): TGTGCCAGTAGTATTGGGCCGGCGAACACTGAA.

CDR3 sequence reads: CASWRGPDTDTQYF. CDR3 DNA (partial): TGTGCCAGCTGGCGGGGCCCCGACACAGATACG. This chain uses TRBV10-3 with TRBJ2-3, with D perhaps matching TRBD2 (6 bases). The read terminates 3 residues ahead of where the CDR3 ends, so the germline J gene completes it. Germline-derived CDR1 and CDR2 are ENHRY and SYGVKD. This CDR3 has 14 amino acids. With 10 bases removed from V and 2 bases from J, the gap between germline ends came to 16 bases.

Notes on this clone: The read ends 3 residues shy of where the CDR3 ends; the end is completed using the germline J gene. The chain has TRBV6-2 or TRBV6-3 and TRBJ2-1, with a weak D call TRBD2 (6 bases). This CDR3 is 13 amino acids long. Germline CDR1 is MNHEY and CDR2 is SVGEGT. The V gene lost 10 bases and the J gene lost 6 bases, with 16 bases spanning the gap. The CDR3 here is CATQRDFFNEQFF. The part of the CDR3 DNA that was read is TGTGCCACACAAAGGGACTTCTTCAATGAG.

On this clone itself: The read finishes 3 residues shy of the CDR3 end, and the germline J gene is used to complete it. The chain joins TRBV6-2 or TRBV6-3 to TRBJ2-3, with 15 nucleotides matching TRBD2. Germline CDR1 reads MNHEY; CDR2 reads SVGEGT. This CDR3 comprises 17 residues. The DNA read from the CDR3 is TGTGCCAGCAGTTTCGGACTAGCGGGGGGGCTCGGGGAGACG. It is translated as CASSFGLAGGLGET. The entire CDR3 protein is CASSFGLAGGLGETQYF.

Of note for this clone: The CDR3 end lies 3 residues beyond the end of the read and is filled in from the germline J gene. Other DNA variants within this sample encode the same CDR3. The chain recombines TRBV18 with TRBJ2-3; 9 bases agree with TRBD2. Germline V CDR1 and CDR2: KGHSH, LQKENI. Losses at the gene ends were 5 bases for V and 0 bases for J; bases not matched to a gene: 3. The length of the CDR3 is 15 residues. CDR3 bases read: TGTGCCAGCTCAACTCTAGCGGGGAGCACAGATACG. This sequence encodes CASSTLAGSTDT. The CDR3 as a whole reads CASSTLAGSTDTQYF.

The sequenced part of the CDR3 DNA is TGTGCCAGCAGCCGGAAGGGTGATTCACCA. Amino acid sequence: CASSRKGDSP. The entire CDR3 is CASSRKGDSPLFF. The chain carries TRBV7-2 and TRBJ1-4; D unclear. The DNA ends 3 residues before the CDR3 does, and the rest of the CDR3 is filled in from the germline J gene. Germline values: CDR1 SGHTA, CDR2 FQGNSA. This CDR3 has 13 amino acids. Full variable domain (missing parts from reference TRBV7-2 and TRBJ1-4): GAGVSQSPSNKVTEKGKDVELRCDPISGHTALYWYRQSLGQGLEFLIYFQGNSAPDKSGLPSDRFSAERTGGSVSTLTIQRTQQEDSAVYLCASSRKGDSPLFFGSGTQLSVL.

CDR3: CASSLDLVGTGELFF. The CDR3 bases that were read are TGCGCCAGCAGCTTGGATCTAGTTGGAACCGGGGAG. This chain joins TRBV5-1 and TRBJ2-2; no firm D call. The read gets to within 3 residues of the CDR3 end, and the germline J gene fills in the rest. CDR3 size: 15 residues. V was pared by 0 bases and J by 5 bases, with 11 bases between. Germline CDR1 SGHRS, CDR2 YFSETQ.

CDR3 amino acids: CASSLGNRVSPLHF. The sequenced part of the CDR3 DNA is TGTGCCAGCAGCTTAGGAAACAGGGTTTCACCC. The chain is built from TRBV7-2 and TRBJ1-6; the D gene is possibly TRBD1 (6 bases). The missing CDR3 end, 3 residues past where the read stops, is filled in from the germline J gene. Deletions cut 1 base from V and 9 bases from J, with 10 bases between. There are 14 residues in the CDR3. From germline, CDR1 is SGHTA and CDR2 FQGNSA.

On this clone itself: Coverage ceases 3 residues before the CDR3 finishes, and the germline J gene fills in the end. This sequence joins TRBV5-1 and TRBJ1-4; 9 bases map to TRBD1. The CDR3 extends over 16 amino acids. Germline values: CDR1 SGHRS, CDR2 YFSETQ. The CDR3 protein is CASSLDGPGQGAPLFF. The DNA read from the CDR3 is TGCGCCAGCAGCTTGGATGGCCCGGGACAGGGCGCACCA.

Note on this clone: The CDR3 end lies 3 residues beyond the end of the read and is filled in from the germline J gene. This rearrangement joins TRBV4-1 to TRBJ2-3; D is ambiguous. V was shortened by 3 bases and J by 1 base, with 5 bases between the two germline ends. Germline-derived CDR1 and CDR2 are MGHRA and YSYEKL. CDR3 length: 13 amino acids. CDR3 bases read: TGCGCCAGCAGCCAGCTAGGCACAGATACG. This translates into CASSQLGTDT. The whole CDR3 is CASSQLGTDTQYF.

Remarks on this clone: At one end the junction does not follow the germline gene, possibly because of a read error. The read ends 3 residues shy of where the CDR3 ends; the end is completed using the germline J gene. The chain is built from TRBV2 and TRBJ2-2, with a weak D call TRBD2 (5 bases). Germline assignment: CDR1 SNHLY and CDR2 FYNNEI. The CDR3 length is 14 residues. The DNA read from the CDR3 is TGTGCCAGCGGTGAAGGAGGGAACACCGGGGAG. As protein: CASGEGGNTGE. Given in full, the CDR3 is CASGEGGNTGELFF. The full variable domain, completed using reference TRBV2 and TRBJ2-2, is EPEVTQTPSHQVTQMGQEVILRCVPISNHLYFYWYRQILGQKVEFLVSFYNNEISEKSEIFDDQFSVERPDGSNFTLKIRSTKLEDSAMYFCASGEGGNTGELFFGEGSRLTVL.

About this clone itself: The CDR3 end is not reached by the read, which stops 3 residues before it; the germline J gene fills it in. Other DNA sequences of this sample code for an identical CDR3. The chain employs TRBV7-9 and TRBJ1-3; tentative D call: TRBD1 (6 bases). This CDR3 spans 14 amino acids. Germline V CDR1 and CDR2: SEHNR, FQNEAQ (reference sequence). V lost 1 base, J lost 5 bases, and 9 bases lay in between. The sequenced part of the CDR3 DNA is TGTGCCAGCAGCTTAGACGGGGGGCGAAACACC. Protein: CASSLDGGRNT. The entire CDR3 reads CASSLDGGRNTIYF.

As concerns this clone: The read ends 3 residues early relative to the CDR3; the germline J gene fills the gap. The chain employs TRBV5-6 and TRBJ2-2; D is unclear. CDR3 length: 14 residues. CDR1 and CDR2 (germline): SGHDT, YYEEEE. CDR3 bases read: TGTGCCAGCAGTGTTAGCTCCTATAATTCACCG. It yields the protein CASSVSSYNSP. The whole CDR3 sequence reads CASSVSSYNSPLFF.

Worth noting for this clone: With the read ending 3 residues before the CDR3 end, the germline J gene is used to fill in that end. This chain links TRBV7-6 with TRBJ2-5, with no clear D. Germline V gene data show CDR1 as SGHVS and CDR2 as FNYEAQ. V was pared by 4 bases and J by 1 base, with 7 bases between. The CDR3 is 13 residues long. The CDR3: CASSSSFQETQYF. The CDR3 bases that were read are TGTGCCAGCAGCTCGTCTTTCCAAGAGACC.

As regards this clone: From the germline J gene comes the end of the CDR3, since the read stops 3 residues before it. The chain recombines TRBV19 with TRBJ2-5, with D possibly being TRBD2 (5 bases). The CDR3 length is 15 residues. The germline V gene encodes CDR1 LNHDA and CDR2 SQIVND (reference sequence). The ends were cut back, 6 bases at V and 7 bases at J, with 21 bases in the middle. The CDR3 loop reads CASSHKGSDYVTQYF. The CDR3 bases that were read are TGTGCCAGTAGCCACAAGGGAAGTGACTATGTGACC.

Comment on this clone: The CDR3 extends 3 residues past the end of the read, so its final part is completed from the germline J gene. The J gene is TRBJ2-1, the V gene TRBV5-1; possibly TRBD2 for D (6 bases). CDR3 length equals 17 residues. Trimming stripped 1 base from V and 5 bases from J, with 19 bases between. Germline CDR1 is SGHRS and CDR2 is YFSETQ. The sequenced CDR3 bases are TGCGCCAGCAGCTTGAGAACCACTAGCTCTCGGGACAATGAG. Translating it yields CASSLRTTSSRDNE. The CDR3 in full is CASSLRTTSSRDNEQFF.

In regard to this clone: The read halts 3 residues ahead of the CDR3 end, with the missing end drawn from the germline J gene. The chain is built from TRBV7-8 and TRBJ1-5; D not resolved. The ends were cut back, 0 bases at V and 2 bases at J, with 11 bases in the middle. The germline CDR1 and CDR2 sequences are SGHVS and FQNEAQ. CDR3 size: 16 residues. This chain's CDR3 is CASSLASGYRNQPQHF. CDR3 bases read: TGTGCCAGCAGCTTAGCGTCCGGGTACCGCAATCAGCCC.

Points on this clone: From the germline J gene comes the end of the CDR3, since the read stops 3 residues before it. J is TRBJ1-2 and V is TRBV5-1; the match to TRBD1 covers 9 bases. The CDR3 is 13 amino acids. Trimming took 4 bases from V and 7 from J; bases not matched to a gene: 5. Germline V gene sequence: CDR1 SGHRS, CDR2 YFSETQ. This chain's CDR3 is CASSPRDRAGYTF. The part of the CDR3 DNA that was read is TGCGCCAGCAGCCCCCGGGACAGGGCTGGC.